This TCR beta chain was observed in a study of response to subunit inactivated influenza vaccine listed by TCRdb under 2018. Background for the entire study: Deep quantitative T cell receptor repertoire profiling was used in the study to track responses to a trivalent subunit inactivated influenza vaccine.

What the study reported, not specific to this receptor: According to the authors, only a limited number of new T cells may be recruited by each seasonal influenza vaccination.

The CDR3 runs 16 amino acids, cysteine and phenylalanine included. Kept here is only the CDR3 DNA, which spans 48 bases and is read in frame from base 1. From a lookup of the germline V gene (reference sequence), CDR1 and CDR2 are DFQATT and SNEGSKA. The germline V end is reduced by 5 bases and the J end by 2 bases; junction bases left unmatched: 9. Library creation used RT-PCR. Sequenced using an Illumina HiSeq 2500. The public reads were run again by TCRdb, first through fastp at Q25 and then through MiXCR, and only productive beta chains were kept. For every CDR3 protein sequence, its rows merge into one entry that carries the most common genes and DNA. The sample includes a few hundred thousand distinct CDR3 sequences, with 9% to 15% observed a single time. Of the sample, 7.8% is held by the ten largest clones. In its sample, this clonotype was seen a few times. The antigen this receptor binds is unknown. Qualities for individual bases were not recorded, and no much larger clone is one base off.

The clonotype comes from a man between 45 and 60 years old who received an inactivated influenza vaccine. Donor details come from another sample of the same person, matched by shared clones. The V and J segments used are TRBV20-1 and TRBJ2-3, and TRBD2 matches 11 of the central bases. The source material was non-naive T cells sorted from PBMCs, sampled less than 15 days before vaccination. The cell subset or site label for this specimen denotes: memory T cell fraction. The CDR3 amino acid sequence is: CSAADVAGGPTDTQYF. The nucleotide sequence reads TGCAGTGCTGCAGATGTAGCGGGAGGGCCCACAGATACGCAGTATTTT.